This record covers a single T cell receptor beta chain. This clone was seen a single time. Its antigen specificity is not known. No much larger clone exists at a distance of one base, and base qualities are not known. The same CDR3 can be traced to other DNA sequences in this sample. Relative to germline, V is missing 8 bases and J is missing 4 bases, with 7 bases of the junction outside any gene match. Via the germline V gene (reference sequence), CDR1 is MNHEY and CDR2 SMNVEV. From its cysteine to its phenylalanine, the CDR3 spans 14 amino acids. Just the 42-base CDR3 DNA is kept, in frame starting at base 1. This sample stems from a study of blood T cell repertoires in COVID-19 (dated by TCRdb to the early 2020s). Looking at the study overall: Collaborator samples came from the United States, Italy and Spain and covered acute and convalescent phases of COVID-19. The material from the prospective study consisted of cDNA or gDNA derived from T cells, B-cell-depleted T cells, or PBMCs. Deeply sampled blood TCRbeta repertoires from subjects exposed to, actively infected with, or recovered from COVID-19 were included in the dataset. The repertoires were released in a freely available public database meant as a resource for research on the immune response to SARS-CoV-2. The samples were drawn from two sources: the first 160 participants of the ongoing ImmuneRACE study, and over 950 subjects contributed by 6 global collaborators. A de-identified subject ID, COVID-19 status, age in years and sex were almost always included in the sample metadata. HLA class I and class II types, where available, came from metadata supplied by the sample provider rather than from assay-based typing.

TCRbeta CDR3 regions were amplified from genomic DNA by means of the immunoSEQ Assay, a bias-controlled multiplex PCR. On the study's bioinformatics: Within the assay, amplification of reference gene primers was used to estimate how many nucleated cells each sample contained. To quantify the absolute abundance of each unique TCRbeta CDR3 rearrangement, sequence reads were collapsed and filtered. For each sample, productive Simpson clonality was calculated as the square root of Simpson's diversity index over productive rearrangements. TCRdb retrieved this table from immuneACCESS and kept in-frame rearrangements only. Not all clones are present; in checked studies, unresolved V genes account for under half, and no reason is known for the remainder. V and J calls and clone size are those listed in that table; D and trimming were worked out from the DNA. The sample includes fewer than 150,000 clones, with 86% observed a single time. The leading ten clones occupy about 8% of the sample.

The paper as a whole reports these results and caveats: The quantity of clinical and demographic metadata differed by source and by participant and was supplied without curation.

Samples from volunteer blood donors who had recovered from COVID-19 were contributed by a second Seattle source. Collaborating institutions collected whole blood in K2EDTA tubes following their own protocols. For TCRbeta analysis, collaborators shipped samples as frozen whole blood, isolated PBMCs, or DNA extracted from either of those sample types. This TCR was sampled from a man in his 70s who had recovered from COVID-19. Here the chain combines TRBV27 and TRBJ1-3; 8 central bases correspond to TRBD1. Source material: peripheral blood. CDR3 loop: CASSSGGSGNTIYF. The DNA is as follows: TGTGCCAGCTCGTCAGGGGGCTCCGGAAACACCATATATTTT.